The clone carrying this T cell receptor (beta chain) was recorded a few times. What it binds is unknown. These data belong to a study of a mutant IDH1 vaccine in newly diagnosed glioma. Looking at the study overall: Antecedent treatment encompassed radiotherapy, temozolomide, or their combination; the majority received both.

Described time point: week 23, last vaccination. The study gave 300 ug of mutant IDH1 20-mer peptide per vaccine dose, with topical imiquimod. Germline V CDR1 and CDR2: LNHDA, SQIVND (reference sequence). The CDR3 loop spans 15 amino acids. With V trimmed by 5 bases and J by 1 base, 2 bases remained unmatched. General study findings and limits: Of all patients, about 94% showed vaccine-induced immune responses.

Generated by immunoSEQ multiplex PCR, the TCRdb table keeps only in-frame clones and is missing some. The data contain approximately 70,000 clones, approximately 84% of them singletons. The TCR sequence derives from a man younger than 30 with glioma. Sequenced here: PBMCs, sampled from a glioma patient whose treatment included an IDH1 peptide vaccine. The chain employs TRBV19 and TRBJ1-5; TRBD1 matches 10 bases. DNA of the CDR3: TGTGCCAGTAGTCCGACAGGGGGCAGCAATCAGCCCCAGCATTTT. Translation gives CASSPTGGSNQPQHF.